This entry is about one T cell receptor beta chain. Its antigen is still unknown. No much larger clone is present one base from it, and per-base qualities are unavailable. TCR CDR3 regions were amplified from genomic DNA by multiplex PCR using the deep immunoSEQ assay. Extracted genomic DNA from each cell subset was distributed evenly across all wells of several immunoSEQ 96-well plates, and each plate was treated as a replicate. For sorted subsets, around 0.2 ug of genomic DNA, equivalent to tens of thousands of T cell genomes, went into each replicate PCR. Purified libraries were quantified with a Qubit 3.0 fluorometer, sized on a Bioanalyzer 2100, and re-quantified with the KAPA Library Quantification kit. Every immunoSEQ 96-well plate was sequenced on a separate single-read 150-cycle Illumina NextSeq 550 flow cell. On the authors' methods: Because only junctional sequences without quality scores were contained in the immunoSEQ output, filtering matching that applied to full-length reads could not be performed. To assign V/J genes and CDR3, sequences were annotated against IMGT germline references using PyIR, a Python wrapper for IgBLAST v1.9. Reads with weak V/J assignments (E-value above 1e-6), missing CDR3, stop codons, out-of-frame junctions, or ambiguous translated residues were removed. A V3J clonotype was defined by an identical inferred V gene, J gene, and CDR3 amino acid sequence. To compute the percentage overlap between repertoires, the number of shared unique clonotypes was divided by the size of the smaller repertoire. RTK rarefaction, the Chao1 estimator, and Recon v2.1 estimates of unobserved clonotypes were used to assess repertoire richness. OLGA was used to compute generation probabilities for all TCRbeta clonotypes that the gDNA method yielded from a handful of donors. Entries here come from immuneACCESS through TCRdb and include only in-frame sequences with V and J called. Some clones fail to appear in such tables; in the studies checked, an unresolved V gene covers under half of the shortfall, and the cause of the remainder is unknown. The V and J calls and the clone size are those of that table, but D and trimming were determined from the DNA. Present in this sample are 1.4 million to 1.5 million clones, around 95% of which were seen just once. 1% to 1.5% of the sample is in the top ten clones.

The donors were healthy, HIV-negative adults with no recently reported acute infections or vaccinations. Only Caucasian adults living in Nashville, Tennessee, USA were represented among the donors. CD4+ T cells were enriched by magnetic negative selection; naive cells were then positively selected on CD45RA, and the negative fraction formed the memory subset. Blood was collected by leukapheresis, and PBMCs were isolated by Ficoll-Histopaque density gradient centrifugation and then cryopreserved in liquid nitrogen vapor phase. Purity and quantity of every magnetically sorted T cell population were checked by analytical flow cytometry. Genomic DNA was isolated from every sorted fraction and measured by UV absorbance on a Nanodrop 2000c. This sample is drawn from a study of shared clonotypes between healthy human individuals (dated by TCRdb to about 2020). Broadly, across the study: The cohort included three men and a couple of women between 18 and 49 years of age. Per donor, three plates each were used for CD4 naive and CD4 memory, two for CD8 naive, and one for CD8 memory. The study deeply sequenced blood TCR repertoires of several healthy adults to estimate repertoire size and the extent of clonotype sharing between individuals. Libraries were prepared and TCR repertoires were sequenced by different laboratories using diverse techniques, in order to increase sequencing depth and limit assay-specific biases. Leukapheresis yielded between about 0.85 and 10 billion PBMCs per donor.

Study-wide findings and limitations: Clonotypes shared by all four sorted-subset donors showed higher generation probabilities than non-shared clonotypes. The genetic and exposure-history diversity represented was limited by the small number of donors. Incomplete sequencing was indicated by rarefaction of sorted-subset datasets, despite the large sequencing depth. Estimated clonotype richness was generally larger for naive than for memory subsets. When a few donors were compared, the shared fraction of clonotypes was about 5% for naive CD4, roughly 3.3% for naive CD8, more than 2% for memory CD4, and approximately 0.4% for memory CD8. Pairwise subsampling indicated that sequencing depth was expected to affect the degree of clonotype sharing among donors. Sampling was restricted to blood, and TCR repertoires in tissue are likely to differ from TCR repertoires in blood.

Sequenced material: naive CD4+ T cells sorted from blood. This specimen's cell subset or site label, interpreted: CD45RA+ positively selected. The receptor comes from a man between 25 and 39 years old in good health.

The CDR3 reads as follows: CASSPYRDPGYTF. The DNA sequence reads TGTGCCAGCAGCCCCTACAGGGATCCTGGCTACACCTTC. The V gene is TRBV6-5 and the J gene is TRBJ1-2, with a tentative D gene TRBD1 over 6 matching bases. The germline V gene provides CDR1 MNHEY and CDR2 SVGAGI. The trim is 6 bases for V and 7 bases for J, with a gap of 15 bases between the germline ends. Spanning cysteine to phenylalanine, the CDR3 consists of 13 amino acids. Only CDR3 DNA is held: 39 bases, read in frame from base 1.